This record covers a single T cell receptor (beta chain). What it recognizes is unknown. Germline loops: CDR1 SNHLY, CDR2 FYNNEI. The CDR3 has 13 amino acids. The ends were cut back, 4 bases at V and 1 base at J, with 7 bases in the middle. This record belongs to a study of OX40 agonist ivuxolimab in advanced cancers. The overall study: A diagnosis of hepatocellular carcinoma, melanoma, renal cell or head and neck cancer was present in dose-escalation patients.

Study results and limitations: Relative to CD4+, CD8+ T cells held more expanded clones on average.

Method: immunoSEQ multiplex PCR; TCRdb's copy keeps in-frame clones and lacks some. The sample carries 50,000 to 60,000 clones, under 85% recorded once. V usage is TRBV2 and J usage is TRBJ1-1; a weak D match, TRBD1 (5 bases). The TCR was taken from an adult with an advanced solid tumor such as melanoma, head and neck, liver or kidney cancer. This material consisted of CD4+ or CD8+ T cells sorted from blood, taken in a trial of the OX40 agonist ivuxolimab. CDR3 region: CASSADRNTEAFF. CDR3 in DNA: TGTGCCAGCAGTGCTGACAGGAACACTGAAGCTTTCTTT.